One T cell receptor beta chain is described in this entry. Its recognized antigen is unknown. No base-level quality is on record; no much larger clone is a single base apart. Preparation of the library involved the immunoSEQ multiplex PCR assay. The immuneACCESS repertoire file appears here via TCRdb, limited to in-frame rearrangements. These files lack a portion of the clones; in checked studies, under half of the deficit traces to unresolved V genes, and the cause of the others is not known. The sample table holds about 120,000 clones, of which about 91% were seen once. The ten largest clones capture around 3.3% of the sample. This entry is derived from a study of control samples from healthy donors and cancer patients (dated by TCRdb to between 2020 and 2021). CDR3 length: 19 amino acids, cysteine to phenylalanine. Only CDR3 DNA is held: 57 bases, read in frame from base 1. The germline V gene (reference sequence) sets CDR1 to SEHNR and CDR2 to FQNEAQ. For this chain, trimming is 5 bases at the V end and 0 bases at the J end, and the number of junction bases without a gene match is 12.

Sequencing was performed on blood. The receptor was derived from a middle-aged man in good health. The sequence links TRBV7-9 to TRBJ2-2; 10 middle bases align to TRBD2. For the CDR3, the sequence is CASSPTIWSGGANTGELFF. Here is the DNA: TGTGCCAGCAGCCCAACTATCTGGAGCGGGGGGGCGAACACCGGGGAGCTGTTTTTT.